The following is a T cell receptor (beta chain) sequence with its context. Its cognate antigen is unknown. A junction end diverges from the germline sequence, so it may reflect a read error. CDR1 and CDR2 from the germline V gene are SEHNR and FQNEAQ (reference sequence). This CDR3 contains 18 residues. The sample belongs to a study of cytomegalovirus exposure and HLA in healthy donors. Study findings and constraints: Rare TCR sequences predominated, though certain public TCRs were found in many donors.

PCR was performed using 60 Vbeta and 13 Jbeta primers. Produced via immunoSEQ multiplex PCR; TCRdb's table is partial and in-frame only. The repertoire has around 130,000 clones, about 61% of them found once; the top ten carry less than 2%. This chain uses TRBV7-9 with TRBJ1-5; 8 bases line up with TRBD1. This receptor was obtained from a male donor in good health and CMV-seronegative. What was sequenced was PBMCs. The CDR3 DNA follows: TGTTCCAGCAGCTTAGTAGGGACAGGTGATCGCGGTCGTCAGCCCCAGCATTTT. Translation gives CSSSLVGTGDRGRQPQHF.